The present TCR beta chain was sequenced within a study of shared clonotypes between healthy human individuals. Sequencing used immunoSEQ multiplex PCR; TCRdb keeps in-frame clones, though not all of them. The profile covers 600,000 to 750,000 clones, with less than 95% appearing a single time and 30% to 35% taken by the ten largest. General observations from the study: Generally, estimated richness proved larger in naive subsets than it did in memory subsets.

What CD8 memory combined were CD45RO+ cells and CCR7-negative CD45RA+ TemRA cells. Remarks on this clone: Antigen: not known.

Germline-derived CDR1 and CDR2 are SGHDT and YYEEEE. The CDR3 contains 14 residues. J was trimmed by 5 bases and V by 5 bases; bases with no gene match: 3. The specimen sequenced was memory CD8+ T cells from PBMCs. Indicated subset: CD45RO+ cells pooled with CCR7-negative TemRA cells. The chain links TRBV5-6 to TRBJ2-5, with 13 nucleotides matching TRBD2. This clonotype was obtained from a man aged 18 to 30 in good health. Some clones in this sample may be carry-over from other donors' samples. The CDR3 region has the DNA TGTGCCAGCAGTTTGACTAGCGGGAGGGAGACCCAGTACTTC. Translated, it gives CASSLTSGRETQYF.